This T cell receptor beta chain was identified during a study of somatic mutations in cytotoxic T cells in rheumatoid arthritis. Study results and caveats: Multiple comparisons were not accounted for in the slight TRBV07 underrepresentation seen in rheumatoid arthritis patients.

The protocol was immunoSEQ multiplex PCR, while the TCRdb copy is restricted to in-frame clones and leaves out a portion. Counted here are about 12,000 clones, under 80% occurring once; the ten biggest clones make up 8.5% to 10%. Notes on this clone: No antigen is known for it.

Germline V gene sequence: CDR1 MNHEY, CDR2 SMNVEV (reference sequence). The length of the CDR3 is 16 residues. J was trimmed by 3 bases and V by 2 bases; bases with no gene match: 10. Sequenced: CD8+ T cells sorted from blood. The clonotype originates from a man aged 65 to 79 in good health. The chain employs TRBV27 and TRBJ2-7, with TRBD1 matching 7 bases. CDR3 residues: CASSLTDLTGLYEQYF. The CDR3 nucleotides are TGTGCCAGCAGTTTAACCGATCTGACAGGGCTCTACGAGCAGTACTTC.